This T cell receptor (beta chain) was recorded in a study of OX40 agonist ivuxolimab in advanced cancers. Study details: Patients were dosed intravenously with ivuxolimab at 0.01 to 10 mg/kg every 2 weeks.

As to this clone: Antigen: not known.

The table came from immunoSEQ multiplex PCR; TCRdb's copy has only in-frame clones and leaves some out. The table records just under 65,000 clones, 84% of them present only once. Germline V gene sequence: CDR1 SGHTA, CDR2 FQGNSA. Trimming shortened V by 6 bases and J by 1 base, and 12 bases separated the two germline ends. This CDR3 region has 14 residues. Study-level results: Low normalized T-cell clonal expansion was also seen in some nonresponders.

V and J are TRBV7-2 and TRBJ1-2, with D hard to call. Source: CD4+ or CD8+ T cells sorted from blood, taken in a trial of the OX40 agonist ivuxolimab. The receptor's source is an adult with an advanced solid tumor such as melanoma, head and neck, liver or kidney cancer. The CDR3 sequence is CASSKGWFNYGYTF. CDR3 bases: TGTGCCAGCAGTAAAGGGTGGTTTAACTATGGCTACACCTTC.